In its sample, the clone carrying this T cell receptor beta chain was seen a few times. Its antigen is unknown. The data stem from a study of CD4 T cells in relation to SARS-CoV-2 and coronaviruses. Study overall: Shared crossreactive spike epitopes were mapped to their HLA restriction.

The protocol was immunoSEQ multiplex PCR, while the TCRdb copy is restricted to in-frame clones and leaves out a portion. The sample has 30,000 to 45,000 clones, approximately 80% seen once; the top ten hold 6.6%. Germline trimming cut 0 bases from V and 5 bases from J; bases unmatched to any gene: 3. From germline, CDR1 is SGHDN and CDR2 FVKESK. The CDR3 is 15 amino acids. Sorted naive or memory CD4+ cells met CEF peptides for 9 to 11 days. The sample comprised naive CD4+ T cells from PBMCs, cultured in vitro. Described subset: naive CD4+ T cells isolated by negative enrichment. The chain combines TRBV14 with TRBJ1-4, with 7 bases that match TRBD1. The origin of this receptor is an adult with COVID-19. Here the CDR3 reads CASSQETGLNEKLFF. The CDR3 DNA reads as TGTGCCAGCAGCCAAGAGACAGGGCTAAATGAAAAACTGTTTTTT.